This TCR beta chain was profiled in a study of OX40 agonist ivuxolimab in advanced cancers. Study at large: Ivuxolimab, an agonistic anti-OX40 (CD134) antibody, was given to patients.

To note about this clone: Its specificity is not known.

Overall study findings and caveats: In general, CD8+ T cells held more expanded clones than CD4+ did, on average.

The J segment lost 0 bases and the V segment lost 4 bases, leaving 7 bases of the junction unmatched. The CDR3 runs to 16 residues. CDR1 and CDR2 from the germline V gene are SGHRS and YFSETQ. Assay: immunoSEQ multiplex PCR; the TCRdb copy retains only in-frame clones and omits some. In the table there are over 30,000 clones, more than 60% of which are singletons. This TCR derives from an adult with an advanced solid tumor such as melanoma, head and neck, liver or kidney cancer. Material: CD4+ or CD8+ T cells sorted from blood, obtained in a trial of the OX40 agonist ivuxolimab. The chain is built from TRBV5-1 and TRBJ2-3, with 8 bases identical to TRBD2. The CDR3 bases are TGCGCCAGCAGCCTCGGGGGGGCTTGGAGCACAGATACGCAGTATTTT. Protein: CASSLGGAWSTDTQYF.